This T cell receptor (beta chain) was identified in a study of cytomegalovirus exposure and HLA in healthy donors. Broader study findings: A reported reduction in N-insertions relative to the 666-donor mean was seen in an Asian-associated ancestry cluster in a later analysis.

In nominal health when sampled, donors likely had unrecorded immune exposures nonetheless. Vbeta (60) and Jbeta (13) primers were used in the PCR. The table came from immunoSEQ multiplex PCR; TCRdb's copy has only in-frame clones and leaves some out. The repertoire holds 150,000 to 200,000 clones, 83% seen once, with around 4.3% in the top ten. As to this clone: Antigen specificity is unknown.

This sequence was found in a man aged 45-65 years in good health and CMV-seropositive. What was sequenced was PBMCs.

The CDR3, as DNA: TGTGCCAGCAGCAGGGAGGGGCAAGAGACCCAGTACTTC. The encoded protein is CASSREGQETQYF. This chain links TRBV2 with TRBJ2-5; 7 positions match TRBD2. The V gene end was trimmed by 6 bases and the J gene end by 2 bases; junction bases not matched to a gene: 3. CDR1 SNHLY and CDR2 FYNNEI come from the germline V gene. The CDR3 covers 13 residues.